These 12 T cell receptor beta chains came from one sample sequenced in a study of metastatic and nonmetastatic thyroid tumors. Patients had received no treatment of any kind before thyroid surgery. From the PCR reads, TCRdb re-called clones with MiXCR. Of about 25,000 clones listed, approximately 19% are singletons. Sequences were obtained from blood. The receptors derive from a male donor with papillary thyroid cancer or a benign thyroid nodule (not recorded which). Some clones in this sample may be carry-over from other donors' samples.

J is TRBJ2-7 and V is TRBV29-1, with 7 bases identical to TRBD1. This CDR3 comprises 13 residues. Looked up from germline, CDR1 is SQVTM and CDR2 is ANQGSEA. Trimming at V came to 4 bases and at J to 6 bases, leaving 9 bases not matched to a gene. The CDR3 here is CSVAGQRLGEQYF. In nucleotides, the CDR3 is TGCAGCGTTGCGGGACAGCGGTTAGGCGAGCAGTACTTC.

The table lists this clone with many counts. The chain couples TRBV20-1 to TRBJ2-4, with 8 nucleotides matching TRBD1. V shed 6 bases, J shed 3 bases, and the junction held 7 bases outside the gene matches. The CDR3 length is 14 residues. The germline V gene has CDR1 DFQATT and CDR2 SNEGSKA (reference sequence). The CDR3, as DNA: TGCAGTGCAAGACAGGGGATAGGCAAAAACATTCAGTACTTC. Amino acid sequence: CSARQGIGKNIQYF.

Concerning this clone itself: Here the CDR3 omits its conserved ending phenylalanine or tryptophan, so a read error is the likely source. The chain has TRBV9 and TRBJ2-5; 8 bases agree with TRBD2. In germline, CDR1 is SGDLS, CDR2 YYNGEE. The trim removed 0 bases at V and 10 bases at J, leaving 8 bases unmatched. The CDR3 length is 14 residues. CDR3 residues: CASSVGIAGSIQYC. The DNA of the CDR3 is TGTGCCAGCAGCGTAGGAATAGCGGGATCGATCCAGTACTGC.

This clone came up many times. V gene TRBV5-1 combines with J gene TRBJ1-1; a weak D match, TRBD1 (6 bases). Looked up from germline, CDR1 is SGHRS and CDR2 is YFSETQ. The V gene lost 4 bases and the J gene lost 6 bases, with 10 bases spanning the gap. The CDR3 is 12 amino acids. The CDR3 region is CASSPQGPEAFF. DNA for the CDR3: TGCGCCAGCAGCCCCCAGGGGCCTGAAGCTTTCTTT. Supplemented by reference TRBV5-1 and TRBJ1-1, the full variable domain reads KAGVTQTPRYLIKTRGQQVTLSCSPISGHRSVSWYQQTPGQGLQFLFEYFSETQRNKGNFPGRFSGRQFSNSRSEMNVSTLELGDSALYLCASSPQGPEAFFGQGTRLTVV.

This clone is medium-sized (0.01 to 0.1%) by share. The chain uses TRBV6-1 and TRBJ2-7, with 9 bases aligning to TRBD1. This CDR3 is 14 amino acids long. Germline V gene sequence: CDR1 MNHNS, CDR2 SASEGT. V lost 5 bases, J lost 2 bases, and 4 bases stayed unmatched. The CDR3 protein is CASSLNRGPYEQYF. The CDR3 coding sequence is TGTGCCAGCAGTCTTAACAGGGGGCCCTACGAGCAGTACTTC.

This clone has a count of ten or more. DNA for the CDR3: TGTGCCAGCAGCTTAACGCAGTTCGAGCAGTTCTTC. It codes for CASSLTQFEQFF. The chain has TRBV11-2 and TRBJ2-1; no clear D gene. From germline, CDR1 is SGHAT and CDR2 FQNNGV. CDR3 size: 12 residues. Trimming removed 2 bases from V and 10 bases from J, with 9 bases in between.

This clone was counted at least ten times. The V and J genes are TRBV20-1 and TRBJ2-7, with D maybe TRBD2 (5 bases). Germline values: CDR1 DFQATT, CDR2 SNEGSKA (reference sequence). Trimming took 4 bases from V and 4 from J, leaving 23 bases between them. The CDR3 extends over 16 amino acids. The DNA of the CDR3 is TGCAGTGCTATTCGAATGGTTCCAACGGGGAATTACGAGCAGTACTTC. Its protein product is CSAIRMVPTGNYEQYF.

This clone was observed at least ten times. The V call is TRBV20-1, the J call TRBJ1-2, with D possibly matching TRBD1 (5 bases). CDR1 is DFQATT and CDR2 is SNEGSKA in the germline V gene (reference sequence). V lost 0 bases and J 10 bases, leaving 15 bases between the germline ends. The CDR3 has 13 amino acids. The CDR3 DNA reads TGCAGTGCTAGAGATGGCCCTGGAGGGGTCTACACCTTC. Its translation is CSARDGPGGVYTF.

In regard to this clone: A read error may explain this, as a much larger clone is one base away. Here the CDR3 reads CASSAARTSIHNGQFF. The CDR3 DNA sequence: TGTGCCAGCAGCGCGGCCAGGACTAGCATTCACAATGGGCAGTTCTTC. The rearrangement uses TRBV11-2 and TRBJ2-1, with 8 bases identical to TRBD2. Germline CDR1 SGHAT, CDR2 FQNNGV. The CDR3 runs to 16 residues.

This chain links TRBV6-5 with TRBJ2-3, with a weak D call TRBD2 (6 bases). From germline, CDR1 is MNHEY and CDR2 SVGAGI. The CDR3 loop spans 15 amino acids. Trimming cost V 4 bases and J 7 bases, with 18 bases left between them. CDR3 coding DNA: TGTGCCAGCAGTTTAGCCGGAGGGCCGAGGCATACGCAGTATTTT. This encodes CASSLAGGPRHTQYF.

This clone has a count of ten or more. The J gene is TRBJ2-5, the V gene TRBV28; D might be TRBD1 (6 bases). Germline values: CDR1 MDHEN, CDR2 SYDVKM. The CDR3 has 13 residues. The ends were cut back, 5 bases at V and 2 bases at J, with 9 bases in the middle. The CDR3 sequence: CASSRRGQETQYF. As DNA, the CDR3 is TGTGCCAGCAGTCGAAGGGGGCAAGAGACCCAGTACTTC.

In its sample, this clone was seen many times. With a much larger clone just one base away, this may be a read error. The V gene is TRBV25-1, the J gene TRBJ2-3, with TRBD1 identical over 8 bases. This CDR3 has 14 amino acids. Germline assignment: CDR1 MGHDK and CDR2 SYGVNS. CDR3 sequence: CASGDAGGGDTQYF. The CDR3 nucleotides are TGTGCCAGCGGTGATGCAGGGGGCGGAGATACGCAGTATTTT.